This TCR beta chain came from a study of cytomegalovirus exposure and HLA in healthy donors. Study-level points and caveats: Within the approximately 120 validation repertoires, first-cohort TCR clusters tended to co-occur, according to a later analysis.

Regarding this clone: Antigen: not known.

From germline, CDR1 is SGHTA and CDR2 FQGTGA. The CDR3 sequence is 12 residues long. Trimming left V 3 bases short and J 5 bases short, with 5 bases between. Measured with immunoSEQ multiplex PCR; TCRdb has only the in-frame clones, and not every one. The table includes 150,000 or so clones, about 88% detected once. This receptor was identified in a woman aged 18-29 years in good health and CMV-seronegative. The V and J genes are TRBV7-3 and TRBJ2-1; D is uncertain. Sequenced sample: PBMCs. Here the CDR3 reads CASSFPDNEQFF. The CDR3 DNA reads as TGTGCCAGCAGCTTCCCGGACAATGAGCAGTTCTTC.